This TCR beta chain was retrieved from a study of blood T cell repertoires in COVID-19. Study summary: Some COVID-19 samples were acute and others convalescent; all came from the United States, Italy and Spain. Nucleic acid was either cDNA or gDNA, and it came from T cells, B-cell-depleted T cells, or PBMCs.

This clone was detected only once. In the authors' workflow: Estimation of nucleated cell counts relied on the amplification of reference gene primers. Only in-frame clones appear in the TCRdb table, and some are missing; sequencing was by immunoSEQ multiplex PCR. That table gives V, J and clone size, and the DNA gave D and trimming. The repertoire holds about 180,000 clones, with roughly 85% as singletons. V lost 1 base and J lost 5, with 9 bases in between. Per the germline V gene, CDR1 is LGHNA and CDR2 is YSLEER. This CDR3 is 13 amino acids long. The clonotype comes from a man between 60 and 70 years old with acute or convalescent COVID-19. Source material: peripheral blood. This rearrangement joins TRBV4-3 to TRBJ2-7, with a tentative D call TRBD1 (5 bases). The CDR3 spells CASSQGTKNEQYF. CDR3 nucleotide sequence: TGCGCCAGCAGCCAAGGGACAAAAAACGAGCAGTACTTC.